This paragraph covers one T cell receptor (beta chain) sequence. Its antigen is not identified. V gave up 4 bases and J gave up 1 base, with 4 bases separating them. From germline, CDR1 is KGHSH and CDR2 LQKENI. This CDR3 has 12 residues. TCRdb's table, derived via immunoSEQ multiplex PCR, lists solely in-frame clones and lacks some. The table shows 60,000 to 75,000 clones, with 70% to 90% occurring only once. The record originates from a study of T cell responses to AZD1222 COVID-19 vaccine. Study conclusions and caveats: No repertoire was sampled before or during the peak T cell response, only after it. Vaccine-associated CD4 TCRs spanned spike, dominant at 160-218 and 743-854. Nearly half of the spike-specific TCRs reportedly recognize variant regions that carry no mutations.

The V gene is TRBV18, the J gene TRBJ1-1, with D uncertain. This TCR derives from an adult in good health. Sequencing used peripheral blood, obtained on day 0 of AZD1222 vaccination. The CDR3: CASSLGNTEAFF. CDR3 sequence (DNA): TGTGCCAGCTCACTAGGGAACACTGAAGCTTTCTTT.